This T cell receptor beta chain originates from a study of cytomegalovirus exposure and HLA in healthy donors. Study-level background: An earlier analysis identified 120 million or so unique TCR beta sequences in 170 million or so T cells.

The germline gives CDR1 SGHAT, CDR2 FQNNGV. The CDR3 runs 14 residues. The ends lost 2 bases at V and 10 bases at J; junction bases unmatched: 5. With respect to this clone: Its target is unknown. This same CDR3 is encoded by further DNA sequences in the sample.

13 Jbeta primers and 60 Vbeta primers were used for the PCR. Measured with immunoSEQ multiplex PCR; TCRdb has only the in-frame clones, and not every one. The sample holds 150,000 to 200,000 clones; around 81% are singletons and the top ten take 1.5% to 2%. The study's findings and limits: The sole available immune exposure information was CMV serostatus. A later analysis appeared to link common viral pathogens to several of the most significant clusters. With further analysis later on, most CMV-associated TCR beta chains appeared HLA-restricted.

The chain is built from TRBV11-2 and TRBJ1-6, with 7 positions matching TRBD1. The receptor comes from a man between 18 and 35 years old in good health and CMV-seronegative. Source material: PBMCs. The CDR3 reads CASSLRDSVSPLHF. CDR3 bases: TGTGCCAGCAGCTTACGGGACAGCGTCTCACCCCTCCACTTT.